This section outlines one T cell receptor (beta chain) sequence together with its context. Libraries were prepared by immunoSEQ multiplex PCR; TCRdb keeps only in-frame clonotypes and omits some of them. In the table there are 150,000 to 200,000 clones, 91% of which are singletons. These data are taken from a study of control samples from healthy donors and cancer patients. The sequenced sample consisted of blood. This clonotype was obtained from a woman aged 30 to 39 in good health.

Here the CDR3 DNA reads TGTGCCAGTAGTATCGGGGTGCGCAATCAGCCCCAGCATTTT. Its translation is CASSIGVRNQPQHF. This sequence joins TRBV19 and TRBJ1-5; D is unclear. There are 14 residues in the CDR3. Germline lookup yields CDR1 LNHDA and CDR2 SQIVND (reference sequence). Trimming shortened V by 3 bases and J by 2 bases, and 8 bases separated the two germline ends.